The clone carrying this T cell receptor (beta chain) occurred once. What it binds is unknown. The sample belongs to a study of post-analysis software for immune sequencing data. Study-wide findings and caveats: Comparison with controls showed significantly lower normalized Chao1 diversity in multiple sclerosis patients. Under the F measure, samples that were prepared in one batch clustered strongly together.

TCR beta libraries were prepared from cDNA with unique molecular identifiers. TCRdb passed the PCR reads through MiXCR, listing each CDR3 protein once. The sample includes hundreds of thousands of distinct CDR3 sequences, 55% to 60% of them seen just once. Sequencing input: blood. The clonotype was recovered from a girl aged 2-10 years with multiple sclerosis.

The CDR3 DNA sequence: TGTGCCAGCAGTGAAAAGTGGCGGGGTTTGAGGACCCAGTACTTC. It codes for CASSEKWRGLRTQYF. The chain employs TRBV2 and TRBJ2-5, with D perhaps matching TRBD2 (6 bases). The CDR3 has 15 residues. V lost 2 bases and J 7 bases, leaving 17 bases between the germline ends. The germline V gene has CDR1 SNHLY and CDR2 FYNNEI.